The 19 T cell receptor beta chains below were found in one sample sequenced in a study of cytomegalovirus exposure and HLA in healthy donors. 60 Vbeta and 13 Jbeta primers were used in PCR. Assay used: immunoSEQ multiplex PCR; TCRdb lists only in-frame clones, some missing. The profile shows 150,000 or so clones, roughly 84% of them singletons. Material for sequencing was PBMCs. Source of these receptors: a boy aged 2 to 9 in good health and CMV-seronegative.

Written as DNA, the CDR3 is TGTGCCAGCTCACCACGAACGGGAGGGCCCCACGAGCAGTACTTC. It translates to CASSPRTGGPHEQYF. This chain uses TRBV18 with TRBJ2-7; 8 bases are shared with TRBD2. CDR3 length: 15 residues. The germline V gene has CDR1 KGHSH and CDR2 LQKENI. Trimming cost V 1 base and J 5 bases; bases outside gene matches: 7.

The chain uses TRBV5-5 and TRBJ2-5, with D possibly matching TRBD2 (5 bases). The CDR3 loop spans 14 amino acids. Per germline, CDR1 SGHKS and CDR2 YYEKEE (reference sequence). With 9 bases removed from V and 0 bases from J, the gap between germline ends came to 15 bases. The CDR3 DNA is TGTGCCACCCGCGGAGGAGCCTACCAAGAGACCCAGTACTTC. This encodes CATRGGAYQETQYF. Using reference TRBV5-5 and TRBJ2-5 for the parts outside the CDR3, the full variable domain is DAGVTQSPTHLIKTRGQQVTLRCSPISGHKSVSWYQQVLGQGPQFIFQYYEKEERGRGNFPDRFSARQFPNYSSELNVNALLLGDSALYLCATRGGAYQETQYFGPGTRLLVL.

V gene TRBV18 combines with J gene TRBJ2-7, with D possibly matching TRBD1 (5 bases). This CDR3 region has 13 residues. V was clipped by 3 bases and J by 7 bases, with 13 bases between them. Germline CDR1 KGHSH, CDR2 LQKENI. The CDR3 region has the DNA TGTGCCAGCTCACCGGGGCCCGCCCGGGAGCAGTACTTC. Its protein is CASSPGPAREQYF.

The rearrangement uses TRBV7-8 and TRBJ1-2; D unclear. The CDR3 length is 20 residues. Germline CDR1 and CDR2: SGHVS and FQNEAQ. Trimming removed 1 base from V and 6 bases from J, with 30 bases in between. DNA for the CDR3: TGTGCCAGCAGCTTAGGTCTCCTTCATTGGGAGCTAAAATCTGGGGATGGCTACACCTTC. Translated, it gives CASSLGLLHWELKSGDGYTF.

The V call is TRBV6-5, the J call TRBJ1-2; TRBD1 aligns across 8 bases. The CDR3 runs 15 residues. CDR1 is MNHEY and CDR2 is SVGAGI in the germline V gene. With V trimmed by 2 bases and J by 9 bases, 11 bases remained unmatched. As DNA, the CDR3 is TGTGCCAGCAGTTACGCTACAGGGGGTACGAGGCGCTACACCTTC. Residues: CASSYATGGTRRYTF.

The CDR3 spells CAWNADLANTGELFF. In DNA form, the CDR3 reads TGTGCCTGGAATGCGGATCTCGCGAACACCGGGGAGCTGTTTTTT. The J gene is TRBJ2-2, the V gene TRBV30; no definite D call. The CDR3 runs 15 residues. Germline CDR1 GTSNPN, CDR2 SVGIG (reference sequence). V dropped 4 bases and J dropped 0 bases, with 12 bases sitting between them.

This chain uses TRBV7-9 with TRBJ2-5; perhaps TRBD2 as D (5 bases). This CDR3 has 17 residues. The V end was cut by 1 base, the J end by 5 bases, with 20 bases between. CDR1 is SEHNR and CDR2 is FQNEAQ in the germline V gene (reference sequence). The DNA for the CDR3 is TGTGCCAGCAGCTTAGTTAGTAGTTCAGCGGCGGTGGAGACCCAGTACTTC. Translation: CASSLVSSSAAVETQYF. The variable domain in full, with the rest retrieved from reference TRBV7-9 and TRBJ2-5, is DTGVSQNPRHKITKRGQNVTFRCDPISEHNRLYWYRQTLGQGPEFLTYFQNEAQLEKSRLLSDRFSAERPKGSFSTLEIQRTEQGDSAMYLCASSLVSSSAAVETQYFGPGTRLLVL.

For the CDR3, the DNA is TGTGCCAGCAGCTTGGGGGGAGTGATGACCGGGGAGCTGTTTTTT. Its protein product is CASSLGGVMTGELFF. The chain couples TRBV7-3 to TRBJ2-2, with D perhaps matching TRBD2 (6 bases). CDR1 and CDR2 (germline): SGHTA, FQGTGA. This CDR3 spans 15 amino acids. V lost 3 bases and J 5 bases, leaving 13 bases between the germline ends.

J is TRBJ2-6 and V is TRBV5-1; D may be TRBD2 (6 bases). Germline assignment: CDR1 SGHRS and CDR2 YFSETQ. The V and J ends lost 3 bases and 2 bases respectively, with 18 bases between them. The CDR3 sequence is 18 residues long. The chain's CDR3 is CASSSVLSGVTGANVLTF. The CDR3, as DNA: TGCGCCAGCAGCTCGGTCCTTTCGGGGGTAACTGGGGCCAACGTCCTGACTTTC. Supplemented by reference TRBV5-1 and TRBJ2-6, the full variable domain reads KAGVTQTPRYLIKTRGQQVTLSCSPISGHRSVSWYQQTPGQGLQFLFEYFSETQRNKGNFPGRFSGRQFSNSRSEMNVSTLELGDSALYLCASSSVLSGVTGANVLTFGAGSRLTVL.

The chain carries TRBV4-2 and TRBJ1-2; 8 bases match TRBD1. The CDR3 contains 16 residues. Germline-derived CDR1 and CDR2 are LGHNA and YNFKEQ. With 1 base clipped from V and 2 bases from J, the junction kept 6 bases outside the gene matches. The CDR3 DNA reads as TGTGCCAGCAGCCAAGGCAATGGACAGGGCAACTATGGCTACACCTTC. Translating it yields CASSQGNGQGNYGYTF.

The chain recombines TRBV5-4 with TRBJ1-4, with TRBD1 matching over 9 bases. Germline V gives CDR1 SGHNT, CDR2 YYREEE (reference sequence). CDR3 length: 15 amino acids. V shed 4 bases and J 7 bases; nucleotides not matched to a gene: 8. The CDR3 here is CASSRRQGGSEKLFF. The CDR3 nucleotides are TGTGCCAGCAGCCGAAGACAGGGGGGTAGTGAAAAACTGTTTTTT.

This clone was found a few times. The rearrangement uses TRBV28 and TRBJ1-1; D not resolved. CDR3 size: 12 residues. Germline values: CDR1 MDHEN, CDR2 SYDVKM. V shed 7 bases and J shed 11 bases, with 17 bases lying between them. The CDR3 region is CASIPLFGEAFF. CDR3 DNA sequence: TGTGCCAGCATCCCCTTATTCGGGGAGGCTTTCTTT.

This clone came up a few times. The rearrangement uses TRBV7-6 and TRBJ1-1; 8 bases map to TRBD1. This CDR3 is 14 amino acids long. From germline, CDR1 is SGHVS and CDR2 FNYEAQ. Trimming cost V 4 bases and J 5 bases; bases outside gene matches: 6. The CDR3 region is CASSSGQGRTEAFF. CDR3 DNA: TGTGCCAGCAGCTCTGGACAGGGAAGGACTGAAGCTTTCTTT.

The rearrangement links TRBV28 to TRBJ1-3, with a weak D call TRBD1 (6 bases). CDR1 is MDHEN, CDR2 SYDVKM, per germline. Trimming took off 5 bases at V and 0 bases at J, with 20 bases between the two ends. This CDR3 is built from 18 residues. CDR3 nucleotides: TGTGCCAGCAGTCCCCCCCGACAGGTAGATTACTCTGGAAACACCATATATTTT. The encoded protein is CASSPPRQVDYSGNTIYF.

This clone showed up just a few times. CDR3: CASSLGQGMEAFF. The CDR3 DNA reads as TGCGCCAGCAGCTTGGGACAGGGGATGGAAGCTTTCTTT. The gene calls are TRBV5-1 and TRBJ1-1; 8 nucleotides agree with TRBD1. In germline, CDR1 is SGHRS, CDR2 YFSETQ. The CDR3 loop spans 13 amino acids. Germline trimming cut 0 bases from V and 8 bases from J; bases unmatched to any gene: 3.

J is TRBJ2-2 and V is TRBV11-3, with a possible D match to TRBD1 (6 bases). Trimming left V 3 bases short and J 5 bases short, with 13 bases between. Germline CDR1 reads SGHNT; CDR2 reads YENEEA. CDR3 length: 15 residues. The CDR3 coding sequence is TGTGCCAGCAGCTTGTGGGGGCAGGGGACCGGGGAGCTGTTTTTT. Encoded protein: CASSLWGQGTGELFF.

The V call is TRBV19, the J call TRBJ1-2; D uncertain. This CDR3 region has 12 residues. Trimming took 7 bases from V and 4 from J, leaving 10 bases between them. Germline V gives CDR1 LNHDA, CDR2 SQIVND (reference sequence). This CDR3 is CASIGNSYGYTF. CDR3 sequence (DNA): TGTGCCAGTATTGGTAACAGCTATGGCTACACCTTC.

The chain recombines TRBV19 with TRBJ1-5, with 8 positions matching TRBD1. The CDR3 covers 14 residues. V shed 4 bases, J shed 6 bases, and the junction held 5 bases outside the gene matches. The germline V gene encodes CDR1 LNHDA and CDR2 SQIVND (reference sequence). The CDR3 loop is CASSTTGGPQPQHF. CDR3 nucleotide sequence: TGTGCCAGTAGTACCACAGGGGGTCCTCAGCCCCAGCATTTT.

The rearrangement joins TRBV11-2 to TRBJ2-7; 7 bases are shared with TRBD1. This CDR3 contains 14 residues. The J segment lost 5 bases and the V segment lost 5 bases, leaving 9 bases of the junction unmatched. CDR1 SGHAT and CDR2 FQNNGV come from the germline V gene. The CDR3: CASSLTRGKDEQYF. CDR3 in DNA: TGTGCCAGCAGCCTAACCAGGGGGAAGGACGAGCAGTACTTC.